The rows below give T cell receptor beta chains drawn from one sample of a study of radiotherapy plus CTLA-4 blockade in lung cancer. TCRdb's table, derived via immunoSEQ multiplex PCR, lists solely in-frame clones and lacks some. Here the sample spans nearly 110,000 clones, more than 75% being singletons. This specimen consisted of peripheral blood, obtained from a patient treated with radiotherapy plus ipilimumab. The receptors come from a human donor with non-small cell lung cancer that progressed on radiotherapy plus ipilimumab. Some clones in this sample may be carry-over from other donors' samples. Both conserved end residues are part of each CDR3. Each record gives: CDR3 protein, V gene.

CDR3: CASSESAYSDEQFF; V: TRBV2
CDR3: CASAPYGQGNTEAFF; V: TRBV19
CDR3: CASSLTRGTMDNEQFF; V: TRBV28
CDR3: CATSSPRRAVTGTQYF; V: TRBV15
CDR3: CASSERTGGFTEAFF; V: TRBV2
CDR3: CASSFRGPTDTQYF; V: TRBV6-5
CDR3: CASSLVRGSNTGELFF; V: TRBV7-3
CDR3: CASSATRQGSYEQYF; V: TRBV10-1
CDR3: CAWAGGHEQYF; V: TRBV30
CDR3: CASSRTAQETQYF; V: TRBV5-8
CDR3: CASSLGSYEQYF; V: TRBV11-1
CDR3: CASSIGGLSGDNSPLHF; V: TRBV19
CDR3: CASSLAQRGDTQYF; V: TRBV5-1
CDR3: CASSSRWAGDGYTF; V: TRBV5-4
CDR3: CASSLQGVIEAFF; V: TRBV5-4
CDR3: CASSEGSRSDTQYF; V: TRBV2
CDR3: CASRTRELGNYGYTF; V: TRBV19
CDR3: CASSPQGTSGNTIYF; V: TRBV9
CDR3: CASSPHRGDTGELFF; V: TRBV4-3
CDR3: CASTLEGRPSSYNSPLHF; V: TRBV27
CDR3: CASSETSGIQETQYF; V: TRBV5-1
CDR3: CASSHVQAQETQYF; V: TRBV4-1
CDR3: CASSQDLQGANSGANVLTF; V: TRBV4-3
CDR3: CASSVGRGTGVNTGELFF; V: TRBV9
CDR3: CASSPSEEDTQYF; V: TRBV18
CDR3: CASSFSDRGFEAFF; V: TRBV5-1
CDR3: CASSRSSGGASDTQYF; V: TRBV18
CDR3: CASSIIGGLRMNSPLHF; V: TRBV19
CDR3: CASSDDRGIETQYF; V: TRBV6-1
CDR3: CASSLRQGASNSPLHF; V: TRBV5-4
CDR3: CASGDTSGAYEQYF; V: TRBV6-6
CDR3: CASSFPQLAGGTGELFF; V: TRBV5-6
CDR3: CASSLGDRMNTEAFF; V: TRBV5-4
CDR3: CASSDRGAVHEQYF; V: TRBV6-1
CDR3: CASSPPSSGELFF; V: TRBV18
CDR3: CASSSPGRESKLDIQYF; V: TRBV5-6
CDR3: CAWSATLNSPLHF; V: TRBV30
CDR3: CASSTHRDRGLYNEQFF; V: TRBV5-1
CDR3: CASSLLETQYF; V: TRBV5-6
CDR3: CASSWTGGAYF; V: TRBV5-8
CDR3: CASSRGDQETQYF; V: TRBV7-3
CDR3: CASSSGERVPPDDTQYF; V: TRBV7-6
CDR3: CASSFQGPWGYEAGNTIYF; V: TRBV28
CDR3: CASRGAFGYTF; V: TRBV19
CDR3: CASSLDPSGGAEQYF; V: TRBV5-1
CDR3: CASNMSPGTGDRQETQYF; V: TRBV5-1
CDR3: CASSLEAGTDTQYF; V: TRBV5-6
CDR3: CASSLGGDARVNEQFF; V: TRBV7-8
CDR3: CASSPRYTGDFTGELFF; V: TRBV18
CDR3: CASSLGPNQPQHF; V: TRBV7-3
CDR3: CASNFFRANQPQHF; V: TRBV6-1
CDR3: CASSPRGVPGDGYTF; V: TRBV7-2
CDR3: CASSQDSQASYEQYF; V: TRBV4-3
CDR3: CASSGYGDGELFF; V: TRBV9
CDR3: CASSPFVRYGYEQYF; V: TRBV7-2
CDR3: CASRSDGTDTQYF; V: TRBV19
CDR3: CASSRGAAYEQYF; V: TRBV5-5